A single sample gave rise to the 9 T cell receptor beta chains below, sequenced in a study of PD-1 blockade in classical Hodgkin lymphoma. Relapse was seen in all patients after autologous stem cell transplantation, and brentuximab vedotin exposure was variable. The data were produced by immunoSEQ multiplex PCR, yet TCRdb's version contains in-frame clones alone and is incomplete. Among approximately 79,000 clones, about 93% were seen once, and the ten largest hold under 3%. The sample was peripheral blood mononuclear cells (PBMCs), taken before the second cycle of nivolumab. The origin of the receptors is a human donor with classical Hodgkin lymphoma.

The chain carries TRBV28 and TRBJ1-5, with D possibly TRBD1 on 5 matching bases. Trimming cost V 7 bases and J 3 bases, with 10 bases left between them. Germline loops: CDR1 MDHEN, CDR2 SYDVKM. The CDR3 is 13 amino acids. CDR3 nucleotides: TGTGCCAGCAACAGACAGACCAATCAGCCCCAGCATTTT. Its protein product is CASNRQTNQPQHF.

The V call is TRBV11-2, the J call TRBJ2-5; 8 positions agree with TRBD2. CDR3 size: 15 residues. The V and J ends lost 3 bases and 1 base, in that order; junction bases with no gene match: 4. Germline CDR1 is SGHAT and CDR2 is FQNNGV. Here the CDR3 DNA reads TGTGCCAGCAGCTTCATAGCGGGGACCCAAGAGACCCAGTACTTC. Translating gives CASSFIAGTQETQYF. The whole variable domain, remainder taken from reference TRBV11-2 and TRBJ2-5, is EAGVAQSPRYKIIEKRQSVAFWCNPISGHATLYWYQQILGQGPKLLIQFQNNGVVDDSQLPKDRFSAERLKGVDSTLKIQPAKLEDSAVYLCASSFIAGTQETQYFGPGTRLLVL.

This rearrangement joins TRBV28 to TRBJ1-4, with D perhaps TRBD1 (5 bases). Germline values: CDR1 MDHEN, CDR2 SYDVKM. V shed 3 bases and J shed 8 bases, with 13 bases lying between them. This CDR3 spans 14 amino acids. The CDR3 loop is CASSLARQTEKLFF. The CDR3 nucleotides are TGTGCCAGCAGTTTGGCGAGACAGACGGAAAAACTGTTTTTT.

The V gene is TRBV28, the J gene TRBJ2-1, with D tentatively TRBD2 (5 bases). V lost 8 bases and J 3 bases, leaving 17 bases between the germline ends. The germline V gene has CDR1 MDHEN and CDR2 SYDVKM. This CDR3 spans 15 amino acids. The CDR3 region is CASRSPAGVYNEQFF. The CDR3 bases are TGTGCCAGCCGCTCCCCGGCGGGCGTCTACAATGAGCAGTTCTTC.

The rearrangement links TRBV18 to TRBJ2-3; D is perhaps TRBD2 (6 bases). Deletions cut 2 bases from V and 4 bases from J, with 16 bases between. The CDR3 has 16 amino acids. CDR1 is KGHSH, CDR2 LQKENI, per germline. CDR3 nucleotide sequence: TGTGCCAGCTCACCAATACGGTTAGCGGCGGCAGATACGCAGTATTTT. As protein: CASSPIRLAAADTQYF.

The rearrangement uses TRBV19 and TRBJ2-3; 8 nucleotides match TRBD2. Trimming removed 9 bases from V and 3 bases from J; junction bases left unmatched: 11. CDR1 and CDR2 (germline): LNHDA, SQIVND (reference sequence). The CDR3 consists of 15 residues. The CDR3 DNA follows: TGTGCCAGCACGACGGGGGGGCTTCGTACAGATACGCAGTATTTT. This gives the protein CASTTGGLRTDTQYF.

This clone came up a few times. This chain links TRBV27 with TRBJ2-1; TRBD1 might be the D (6 bases). The germline gives CDR1 MNHEY, CDR2 SMNVEV (reference sequence). Trimming shortened V by 5 bases and J by 9 bases, and 14 bases separated the two germline ends. The length of the CDR3 is 13 residues. The CDR3 loop is CASSNRQDGEQFF. The CDR3 DNA reads as TGTGCCAGCAGTAACCGACAGGATGGTGAGCAGTTCTTC.

The V call is TRBV27, the J call TRBJ2-4, with a tentative D call TRBD1 (5 bases). Per germline, CDR1 MNHEY and CDR2 SMNVEV (reference sequence). The V end was cut by 2 bases, the J end by 0 bases, with 14 bases between. The CDR3 has 17 residues. DNA for the CDR3: TGTGCCAGCAGTTTACTTCCAGGGCGGTTAGCCAAAAACATTCAGTACTTC. The encoded protein is CASSLLPGRLAKNIQYF.

This clone appeared a single time. The chain is built from TRBV2 and TRBJ2-7; D call uncertain. The germline V and J ends were trimmed by 4 bases and 3 bases, with 7 bases remaining between them. The CDR3 has 12 amino acids. The germline gives CDR1 SNHLY, CDR2 FYNNEI. The CDR3 region has the DNA TGTGCCAGCAGTGGTCGAGTCTACGAGCAGTACTTC. Protein: CASSGRVYEQYF.